This TCR beta chain stems from a study of T cell repertoires in cytomegalovirus infection. V lost 7 bases, J lost 5 bases, and 15 bases lay in between. The CDR3 length is 14 residues. Germline V gene data show CDR1 as SEHNR and CDR2 as FQNEAQ (reference sequence). As to this clonotype: Its specificity is unknown.

Each CDR3 protein gets one entry after TCRdb re-called the reads with MiXCR. The sample records roughly 990,000 distinct CDR3 sequences, around 29% being singletons. Study findings and constraints: Summed frequency of public TCR beta families distinguished CMV carriers with the relevant HLA.

The TCR sequence derives from a human donor in good health (CMV status not recorded). Some clones in this sample may be carry-over from other donors' samples. The rearrangement uses TRBV7-9 and TRBJ1-5, with D perhaps matching TRBD1 (5 bases). The specimen was cultured CD8+ T cells from PBMCs, collected from culture after CMV antigen stimulation. CDR3 sequence reads: CASTPGLGDQPQHF. For the CDR3, the DNA is TGTGCCAGCACCCCAGGGTTAGGAGATCAGCCCCAGCATTTT.